The sequence of this TCR beta chain was determined in a study of blood T cell repertoires in COVID-19. Looking at the study overall: The samples span acute and convalescent COVID-19 from the United States, Italy and Spain. Nucleic acid was either cDNA or gDNA, and it came from T cells, B-cell-depleted T cells, or PBMCs.

A note on this clone: This CDR3 is also generated by other DNA sequences in the sample.

Original handling: Amplification of reference gene primers provided the estimated nucleated cell counts. The table came from immunoSEQ multiplex PCR; TCRdb's copy has only in-frame clones and leaves some out. V, J and clone size are taken as reported in that table, and D and trimming were inferred from the DNA itself. The sample lists 15,000 to 17,000 clones; around 86% were seen once. V shed 4 bases, J shed 10 bases, and the junction held 4 bases outside the gene matches. CDR3 length: 14 residues. Germline V gene lookup returns CDR1 MNHEY and CDR2 SVGAGI. The TCR sequence derives from an elderly man with active or convalescent COVID-19. Sequenced sample: peripheral blood. J is TRBJ1-6 and V is TRBV6-5; 10 positions agree with TRBD1. The CDR3 DNA reads TGTGCCAGCAGTTCCGACAGGGGGCTGTCACCCCTCCACTTT. Its translation is CASSSDRGLSPLHF.